The 20 T cell receptor beta chains reported below all come from one sample, sequenced in a study of metastatic and nonmetastatic thyroid tumors. No patient received treatment before thyroid surgery. TCRdb called clones again from the PCR reads with MiXCR. The sample consists of 20,000 to 25,000 clones, approximately 35% of them appearing once. The sample comprised blood. These receptors were taken from a male donor with papillary thyroid cancer or a benign thyroid nodule (not recorded which). Some clones in this sample may be carry-over from other donors' samples.

This clone rates as medium-sized (0.01 to 0.1%). The DNA of the CDR3 is TGTGCCAGCTTCCGGGCCCCCATGAACACTGAAGCTTTCTTT. As protein: CASFRAPMNTEAFF. This chain joins TRBV6-1 and TRBJ1-1; D not resolved. The CDR3 loop spans 14 amino acids. V was pared by 8 bases and J by 0 bases, with 13 bases between. CDR1 and CDR2 from the germline V gene are MNHNS and SASEGT.

The gene calls are TRBV20-1 and TRBJ1-3; D unclear. The CDR3 sequence is 16 residues long. The germline V gene encodes CDR1 DFQATT and CDR2 SNEGSKA (reference sequence). V was clipped by 6 bases and J by 1 base, with 19 bases between them. CDR3 sequence (DNA): TGCAGTGCCAACCTAAGGACGGATCCTTCTGGAAACACCATATATTTT. It codes for CSANLRTDPSGNTIYF.

The gene calls are TRBV2 and TRBJ1-2; 7 nucleotides match TRBD1. Germline trimming cut 5 bases from V and 5 bases from J; bases unmatched to any gene: 2. Germline CDR1 reads SNHLY; CDR2 reads FYNNEI. The length of the CDR3 is 12 residues. CDR3 region: CASSPGQYGYTF. The CDR3 DNA reads TGTGCCAGCAGTCCGGGACAGTATGGCTACACCTTC.

The chain recombines TRBV7-2 with TRBJ2-1, with 10 bases matching TRBD2. V trimming: 5 bases; J trimming: 15 bases; junction bases outside the gene matches: 13. The CDR3 sequence is 14 residues long. Germline V gene lookup returns CDR1 SGHTA and CDR2 FQGNSA. CDR3: CASSPWTSGQELFF. The CDR3 coding sequence is TGTGCCAGCAGCCCTTGGACTAGCGGCCAAGAACTGTTCTTC.

By its share, this clone is medium-sized. The gene calls are TRBV9 and TRBJ1-3; D gene ambiguous. CDR3 size: 17 residues. CDR1 and CDR2 from the germline V gene are SGDLS and YYNGEE. Trimming took off 6 bases at V and 1 base at J, with 20 bases between the two ends. The CDR3 bases are TGTGCCAGCACCGTTCAAGCTAGCTTAACATCTGGAAACACCATATATTTT. Its protein is CASTVQASLTSGNTIYF.

Concerning this clone itself: Other nucleotide sequences from this sample produce the same CDR3. This rearrangement joins TRBV20-1 to TRBJ2-3; D possibly uses TRBD1 or TRBD2 (6 bases each). The CDR3 consists of 14 residues. CDR1 is DFQATT and CDR2 is SNEGSKA in the germline V gene (reference sequence). V gave up 4 bases and J gave up 0 bases, with 11 bases separating them. CDR3 protein: CSAISGASTDTQYF. Here the CDR3 DNA reads TGCAGTGCTATCTCGGGGGCTAGCACAGATACGCAGTATTTT.

V usage is TRBV11-2 and J usage is TRBJ2-2, with 12 bases fitting TRBD2. Germline CDR1 and CDR2: SGHAT and FQNNGV. V was pared by 3 bases and J by 5 bases, with 4 bases of the junction left unmatched. CDR3 size: 16 residues. In DNA form, the CDR3 reads TGTGCCAGCAGCTTTGACGGGACTAGCGGGACCGGGGAGCTGTTTTTT. Translation gives CASSFDGTSGTGELFF.

This clone showed up many times. The rearrangement joins TRBV18 to TRBJ1-4; D gene ambiguous. The germline V gene has CDR1 KGHSH and CDR2 LQKENI. V was shortened by 3 bases and J by 8 bases, with 7 bases between the two germline ends. CDR3 length equals 12 residues. CDR3 sequence: CASSPEREKLFF. Written as DNA, the CDR3 is TGTGCCAGCTCACCGGAACGAGAAAAACTGTTTTTT.

In its sample, this clone was seen a few times. One end of the junction is discordant with germline, which a read error may explain. The J gene is TRBJ2-3, the V gene TRBV6-2 or TRBV6-3, with D unclear. The CDR3 extends over 12 amino acids. The germline gives CDR1 MNHEY, CDR2 SVGEGT. CDR3 residues: CASSYETYTQYF. The CDR3 DNA follows: TGTGCCAGTAGTTACGAGACATATACGCAGTATTTT.

The CDR3 region is CAWAPGSSYEQYF. The CDR3 DNA reads TGTGCCTGGGCCCCGGGTTCTTCCTACGAGCAGTACTTC. This chain links TRBV30 with TRBJ2-7; D unclear. The V and J ends lost 5 bases and 1 base respectively, with 12 bases between them. Looked up from germline, CDR1 is GTSNPN and CDR2 is SVGIG (reference sequence). The CDR3 runs to 13 residues.

The V gene is TRBV30, the J gene TRBJ1-5, with D unclear. This CDR3 is built from 11 residues. CDR1 and CDR2 (germline): GTSNPN, SVGIG (reference sequence). V lost 3 bases and J 5 bases, leaving 5 bases between the germline ends. This CDR3 is CAWRVDQPQHF. CDR3 nucleotide sequence: TGTGCCTGGAGGGTAGATCAGCCCCAGCATTTT. The variable domain in full, completed from reference TRBV30 and TRBJ1-5, reads SQTIHQWPATLVQPVGSPLSLECTVEGTSNPNLYWYRQAAGRGLQLLFYSVGIGQISSEVPQNLSASRPQDRQFILSSKKLLLSDSGFYLCAWRVDQPQHFGDGTRLSIL.

This clone counts as large. The rearrangement links TRBV12-3 or TRBV12-4 to TRBJ1-1; D call uncertain. V was clipped by 4 bases and J by 10 bases, with 10 bases between them. The CDR3 loop spans 11 amino acids. As DNA, the CDR3 is TGTGCCAGCAGTTCCCGCAGGCTAGCTTTCTTT. Its protein product is CASSSRRLAFF.

In this sample, this clone is medium-sized. V gene TRBV30 combines with J gene TRBJ2-7; 9 positions match TRBD2. The germline V gene encodes CDR1 GTSNPN and CDR2 SVGIG (reference sequence). V shed 6 bases and J 3 bases; nucleotides not matched to a gene: 0. The CDR3 has 11 amino acids. CDR3 sequence (DNA): TGTGCCTGTAGCGGGAGCTACGAGCAGTACTTC. This sequence encodes CACSGSYEQYF.

The sample holds many counts of this clone. This chain joins TRBV6-4 and TRBJ2-7; D tentatively reads TRBD1 or TRBD2 (5 bases each). V lost 10 bases, J lost 5 bases, and 18 bases lay in between. The germline V gene encodes CDR1 MRHNA and CDR2 SNTAGT. The CDR3 is 13 residues long. Here the CDR3 DNA reads TGTGCCAACCCCTTGGGGGAGAGGAACGAGCAGTACTTC. The encoded protein is CANPLGERNEQYF.

This clone was recorded at least ten times. The chain carries TRBV18 and TRBJ2-1, with 9 bases lining up with TRBD2. V trimming: 0 bases; J trimming: 5 bases; junction bases outside the gene matches: 8. The CDR3 runs to 17 residues. In germline, CDR1 is KGHSH, CDR2 LQKENI. CDR3 residues: CASSPPRAGGYHNEQFF. DNA of the CDR3: TGTGCCAGCTCACCACCTAGAGCGGGAGGATACCACAATGAGCAGTTCTTC. The full variable domain, in which reference TRBV18 and TRBJ2-1 provide the parts outside the CDR3, is NAGVMQNPRHLVRRRGQEARLRCSPMKGHSHVYWYRQLPEEGLKFMVYLQKENIIDESGMPKERFSAEFPKEGPSILRIQQVVRGDSAAYFCASSPPRAGGYHNEQFFGPGTRLTVL.

This clone was seen many times. A much larger clone is a single base away; this may be a read error. The V gene is TRBV18, the J gene TRBJ1-6, with D possibly being TRBD1 (5 bases). The CDR3 has 14 residues. V was pared by 4 bases and J by 5 bases, with 9 bases between. Germline CDR1 KGHSH, CDR2 LQKENI. The CDR3 here is CASSLDKNNSPLHF. In DNA form, the CDR3 reads TGTGCCAGCTCACTGGACAAGAATAATTCACCCCTCCACTTT.

The chain has TRBV20-1 and TRBJ1-2; perhaps TRBD1 as D (6 bases). The germline CDR1 and CDR2 sequences are DFQATT and SNEGSKA (reference sequence). The CDR3 sequence is 16 residues long. V lost 0 bases to trimming and J lost 1 base, with 15 bases between them. The CDR3 reads CSARDFGGAGNYGYTF. The CDR3 region has the DNA TGCAGTGCTAGAGATTTTGGGGGCGCGGGTAACTATGGCTACACCTTC.

This clone has more than one count but fewer than ten. The chain has TRBV12-3 or TRBV12-4 and TRBJ2-7, with 7 bases identical to TRBD1. The CDR3 extends over 13 amino acids. V gave up 4 bases and J gave up 3 bases; unmatched junction bases: 3. The CDR3 protein is CASSWTGIYEQYF. CDR3 DNA: TGTGCCAGCAGTTGGACAGGTATCTACGAGCAGTACTTC.

The V call is TRBV11-3, the J call TRBJ2-2; D gene uncertain. V was pared by 0 bases and J by 5 bases, with 10 bases between. The CDR3 has 15 residues. Germline V gene sequence: CDR1 SGHNT, CDR2 YENEEA. The CDR3: CASSLEGLETGELFF. CDR3 nucleotides: TGTGCCAGCAGCTTAGAGGGCCTTGAGACCGGGGAGCTGTTTTTT.

At least ten counts were recorded for this clone. The gene calls are TRBV4-1 and TRBJ2-1; the match to TRBD2 covers 8 bases. The ends lost 2 bases at V and 5 bases at J; junction bases unmatched: 5. The germline V gene encodes CDR1 MGHRA and CDR2 YSYEKL. This CDR3 contains 15 residues. This chain's CDR3 is CASSQLGLAHNEQFF. The CDR3 bases are TGCGCCAGCAGCCAATTAGGACTAGCTCACAATGAGCAGTTCTTC.